Below are 6 T cell receptor beta chains sequenced from a single sample in a study of CD8+ T cells in alopecia areata. Sequencing templates came from extracted RNA that was reverse transcribed into cDNA. Method: immunoSEQ multiplex PCR; TCRdb's copy keeps in-frame clones and lacks some. The data show roughly 120,000 clones, with none appearing a single time. Sequenced input: lesional skin. The receptors here all came from a C3H/HeJ mouse with alopecia areata. The strain is characterized by the MHC haplotype H2-k.

A few counts support this clone. Genes here carry mouse names. The observed sequence ends 4 residues before the CDR3 terminus, with the missing tail filled in from the germline J gene. The gene calls are TRBV14 and TRBJ1-4, with 8 bases matching TRBD1. The V and J ends lost 5 bases and 0 bases, in that order; junction bases with no gene match: 6. This CDR3 is built from 16 residues. The germline V gene encodes CDR1 SGHDT and CDR2 FRDEAV. CDR3 region: CASRSTGALSNERLFF. The covered CDR3 bases are TGTGCCAGCAGGTCGACAGGGGCCCTTTCCAACGAA. Complete variable domain (other parts from reference TRBV14 and TRBJ1-4): EAGVTQSPRYAVLQEGQAVSFWCDPISGHDTLYWYQQPRDQGPQLLVYFRDEAVIDNSQLPSDRFSAVRPKGTNSTLKIQSAKQGDTATYLCASRSTGALSNERLFFGHGTKLSVL.

In this sample, this clone turned up a few times. Gene names are mouse gene names. The CDR3 end is not reached by the read, which stops 4 residues before it; the germline J gene fills it in. The J gene is TRBJ2-3, the V gene TRBV19; 8 positions match TRBD1. CDR1 and CDR2 (germline): FNHDT, SITEND (reference sequence). The CDR3 is 14 amino acids. The sequenced CDR3 bases are TGTGCCAGCAGTTTTGCAGGGGGCGTAGAA. It is translated as CASSFAGGVE. The CDR3, in full, reads CASSFAGGVETLYF.

A note on this clone: Any gene name here is a mouse gene name. The CDR3 end is not reached by the read, which stops 4 residues before it; the germline J gene fills it in. The chain uses TRBV1 and TRBJ1-2, with a possible D match to TRBD1 (6 bases). Germline-derived CDR1 and CDR2 are NSQYPW and LRSPGD (reference sequence). The CDR3 loop spans 14 amino acids. V lost 0 bases, J lost 4 bases, and 9 bases lay in between. The CDR3 reads CTCSAEGAGSDYTF. The DNA read from the CDR3 is TGCACCTGCAGTGCAGAGGGGGCGGGCTCC.

This clone was recorded at least ten times. Mouse names are used for the genes. CDR3 bases read: TGTGCCAGCAGTGTAAGGACAGGGCCT. It encodes CASSVRTGP. The whole CDR3 sequence is CASSVRTGPEQFF. The chain joins TRBV13-3 to TRBJ2-1; 8 bases align to TRBD1. The read ends 4 residues early relative to the CDR3; the germline J gene fills the gap. CDR1 is NNHDY and CDR2 is SYVADS in the germline V gene. CDR3 length equals 13 residues.

Worth noting for this clone: Genes and germline come from the mouse. The CDR3 end is not reached by the read, which stops 4 residues before it; the germline J gene fills it in. This chain joins TRBV14 and TRBJ1-1, with 7 bases that match TRBD1. This CDR3 spans 13 amino acids. Germline V gene lookup returns CDR1 SGHDT and CDR2 FRDEAV. The trim removed 5 bases at V and 1 base at J, leaving 2 bases unmatched. This CDR3 reads CASSRQGNTEVFF. Incomplete CDR3 DNA: TGTGCCAGCAGCCGACAGGGAAACACA.

A word on this clone: Mouse gene names apply. The CDR3 extends 4 residues past the end of the read, so its final part is completed from the germline J gene. The chain recombines TRBV13-3 with TRBJ2-3, with D perhaps matching TRBD1 (5 bases). Trimming shortened V by 2 bases and J by 2 bases, and 9 bases separated the two germline ends. This CDR3 is built from 14 residues. Germline V gene sequence: CDR1 NNHDY, CDR2 SYVADS. The sequenced CDR3 bases are TGTGCCAGCAGTGACGGACAAAATGCAGAA. This sequence encodes CASSDGQNAE. The full CDR3 sequence reads CASSDGQNAETLYF.